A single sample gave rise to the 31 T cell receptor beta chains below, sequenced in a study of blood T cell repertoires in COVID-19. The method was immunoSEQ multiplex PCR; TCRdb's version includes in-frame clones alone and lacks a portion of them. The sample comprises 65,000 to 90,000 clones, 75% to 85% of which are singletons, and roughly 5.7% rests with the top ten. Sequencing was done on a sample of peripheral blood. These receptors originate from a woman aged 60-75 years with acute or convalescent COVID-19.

CDR3 DNA sequence: TGTGCCAGCAGTTCCAGGGGAGTGGGGGCCAAAAACATTCAGTACTTC. Translating it yields CASSSRGVGAKNIQYF. The chain has TRBV6-6 and TRBJ2-4; TRBD1 is a possible D gene (6 bases). Germline CDR1 is MNHNY and CDR2 is SVGAGI (reference sequence). CDR3 length: 16 residues. Trimming removed 4 bases from V and 1 base from J, with 14 bases in between.

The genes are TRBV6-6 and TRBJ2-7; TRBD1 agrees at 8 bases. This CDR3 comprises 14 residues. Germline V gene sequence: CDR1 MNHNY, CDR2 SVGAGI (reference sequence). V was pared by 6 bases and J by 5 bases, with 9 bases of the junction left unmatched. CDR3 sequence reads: CASSPTRGRNEQYF. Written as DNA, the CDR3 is TGTGCCAGCAGCCCAACCAGGGGGCGGAACGAGCAGTACTTC.

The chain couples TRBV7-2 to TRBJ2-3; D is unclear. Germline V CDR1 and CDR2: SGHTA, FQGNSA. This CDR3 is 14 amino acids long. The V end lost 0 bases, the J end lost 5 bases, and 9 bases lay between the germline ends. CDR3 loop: CASSLAQAGDTQYF. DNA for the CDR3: TGTGCCAGCAGCTTAGCGCAAGCAGGAGATACGCAGTATTTT.

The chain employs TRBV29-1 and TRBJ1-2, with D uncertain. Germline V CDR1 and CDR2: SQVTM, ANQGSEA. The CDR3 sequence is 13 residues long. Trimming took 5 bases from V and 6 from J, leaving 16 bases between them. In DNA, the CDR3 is TGCAGCGTTTCCCCTTCGGGGTGGGATGGCTACACCTTC. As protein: CSVSPSGWDGYTF.

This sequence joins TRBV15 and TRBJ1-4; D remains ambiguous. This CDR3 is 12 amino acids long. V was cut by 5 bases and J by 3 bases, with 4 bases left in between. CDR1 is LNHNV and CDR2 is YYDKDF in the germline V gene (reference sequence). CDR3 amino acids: CATSRSNEKLFF. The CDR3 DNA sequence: TGTGCCACCAGCCGGTCTAATGAAAAACTGTTTTTT.

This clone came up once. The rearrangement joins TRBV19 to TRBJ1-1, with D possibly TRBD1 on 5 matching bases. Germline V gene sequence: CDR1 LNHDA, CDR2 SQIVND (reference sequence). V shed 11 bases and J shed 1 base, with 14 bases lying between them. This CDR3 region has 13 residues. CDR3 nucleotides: TGTGCCGCTACAGGAACCTCGAACACTGAAGCTTTCTTT. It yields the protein CAATGTSNTEAFF.

CDR3 loop: CASSGQGTIYGYTF. CDR3 DNA sequence: TGTGCCAGCAGTGGACAGGGGACAATCTATGGCTACACCTTC. The rearrangement joins TRBV5-8 to TRBJ1-2; TRBD1 agrees at 9 bases. V lost 5 bases to trimming and J lost 4 bases; unmatched junction nucleotides: 6. Per the germline V gene, CDR1 is SGHTS and CDR2 is YDEGEE. The CDR3 spans 14 residues.

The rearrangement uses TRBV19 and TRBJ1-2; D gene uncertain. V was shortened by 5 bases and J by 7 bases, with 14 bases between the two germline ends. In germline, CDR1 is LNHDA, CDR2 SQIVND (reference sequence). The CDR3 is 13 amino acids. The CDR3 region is CASSLRNGLGYTF. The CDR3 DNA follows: TGTGCCAGTAGTCTCAGGAATGGGCTTGGCTACACCTTC.

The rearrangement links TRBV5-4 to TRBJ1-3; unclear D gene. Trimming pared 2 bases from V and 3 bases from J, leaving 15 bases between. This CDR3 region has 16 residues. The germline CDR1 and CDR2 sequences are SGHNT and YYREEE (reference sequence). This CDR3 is CASSLNGGNLGNTIYF. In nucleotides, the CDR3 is TGTGCCAGCAGCTTAAATGGCGGGAACCTTGGAAACACCATATATTTT.

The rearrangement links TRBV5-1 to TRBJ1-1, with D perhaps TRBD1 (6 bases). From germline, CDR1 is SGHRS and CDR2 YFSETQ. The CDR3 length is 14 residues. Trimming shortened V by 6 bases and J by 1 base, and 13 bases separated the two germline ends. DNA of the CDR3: TGCGCCAGCACCATACAGGGACCGAACACTGAAGCTTTCTTT. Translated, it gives CASTIQGPNTEAFF.

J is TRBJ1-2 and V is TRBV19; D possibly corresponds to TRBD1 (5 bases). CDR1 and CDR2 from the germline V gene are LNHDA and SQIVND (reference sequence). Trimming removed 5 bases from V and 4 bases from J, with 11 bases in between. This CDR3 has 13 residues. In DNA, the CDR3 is TGTGCCAGTAGTGACAGTGAAACCTATGGCTACACCTTC. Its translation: CASSDSETYGYTF.

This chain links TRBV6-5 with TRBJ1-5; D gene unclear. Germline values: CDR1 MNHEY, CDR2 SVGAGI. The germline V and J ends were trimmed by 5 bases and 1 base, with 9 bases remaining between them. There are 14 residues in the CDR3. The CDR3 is CASSPSDSNQPQHF. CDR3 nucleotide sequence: TGTGCCAGCAGTCCTAGCGACAGCAATCAGCCCCAGCATTTT.

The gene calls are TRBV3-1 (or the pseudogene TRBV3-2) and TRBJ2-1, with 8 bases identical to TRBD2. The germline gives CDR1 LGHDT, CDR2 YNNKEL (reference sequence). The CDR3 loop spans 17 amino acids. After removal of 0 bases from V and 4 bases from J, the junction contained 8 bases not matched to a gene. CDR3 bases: TGTGCCAGCAGCCAAGACCATACTAGCGGAGCATACAATGAGCAGTTCTTC. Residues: CASSQDHTSGAYNEQFF.

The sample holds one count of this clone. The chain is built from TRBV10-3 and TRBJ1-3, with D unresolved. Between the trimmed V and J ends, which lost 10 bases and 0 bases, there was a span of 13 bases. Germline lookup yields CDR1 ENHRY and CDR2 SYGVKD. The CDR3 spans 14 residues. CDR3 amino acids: CATDPGFSGNTIYF. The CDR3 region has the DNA TGTGCCACGGATCCAGGATTCTCTGGAAACACCATATATTTT.

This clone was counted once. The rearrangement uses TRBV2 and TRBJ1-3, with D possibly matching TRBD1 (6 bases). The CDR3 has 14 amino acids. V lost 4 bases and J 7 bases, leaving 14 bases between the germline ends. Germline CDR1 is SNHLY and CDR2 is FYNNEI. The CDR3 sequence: CASSVVAGANTIYF. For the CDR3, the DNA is TGTGCCAGCAGTGTTGTGGCAGGGGCGAACACCATATATTTT.

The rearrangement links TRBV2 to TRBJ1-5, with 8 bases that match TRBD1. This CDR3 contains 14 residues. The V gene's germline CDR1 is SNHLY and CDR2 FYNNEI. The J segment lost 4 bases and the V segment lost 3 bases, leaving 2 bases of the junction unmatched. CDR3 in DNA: TGTGCCAGCAGTGAGGGACAGGCGAATCAGCCCCAGCATTTT. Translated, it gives CASSEGQANQPQHF.

The CDR3 DNA reads TGTGCCAGCAGCGTATATTATTCAGGGGCTAATGAAAAACTGTTTTTT. It translates to CASSVYYSGANEKLFF. The rearrangement uses TRBV9 and TRBJ1-4, with a tentative D call TRBD1 (6 bases). The V end lost 1 base, the J end lost 3 bases, and 13 bases lay between the germline ends. The CDR3 loop spans 16 amino acids. Germline CDR1 SGDLS, CDR2 YYNGEE.

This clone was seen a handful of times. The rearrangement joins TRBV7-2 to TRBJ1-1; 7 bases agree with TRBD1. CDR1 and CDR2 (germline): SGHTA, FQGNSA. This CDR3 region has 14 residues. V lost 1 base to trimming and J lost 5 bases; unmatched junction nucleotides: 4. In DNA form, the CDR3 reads TGTGCCAGCAGCTTAGAGCAGGGGGAAACTGAAGCTTTCTTT. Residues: CASSLEQGETEAFF.

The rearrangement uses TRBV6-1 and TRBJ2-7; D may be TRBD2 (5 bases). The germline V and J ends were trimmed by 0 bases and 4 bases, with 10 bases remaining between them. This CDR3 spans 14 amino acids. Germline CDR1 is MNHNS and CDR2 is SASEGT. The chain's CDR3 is CASSEAWVAYEQYF. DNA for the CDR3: TGTGCCAGCAGTGAAGCGTGGGTAGCGTACGAGCAGTACTTC.

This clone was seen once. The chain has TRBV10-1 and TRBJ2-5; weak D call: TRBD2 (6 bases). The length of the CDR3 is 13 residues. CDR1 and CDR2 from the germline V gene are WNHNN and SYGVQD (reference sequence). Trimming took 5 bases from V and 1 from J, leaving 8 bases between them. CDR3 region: CASSRDFQETQYF. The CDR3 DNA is TGCGCCAGCAGTCGGGACTTCCAAGAGACCCAGTACTTC.

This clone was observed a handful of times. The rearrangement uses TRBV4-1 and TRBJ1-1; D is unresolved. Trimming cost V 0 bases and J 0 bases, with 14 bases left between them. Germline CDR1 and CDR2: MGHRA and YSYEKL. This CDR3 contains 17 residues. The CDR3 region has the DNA TGCGCCAGCAGCCAAGAGGAGGCGGGCCGGTTGAACACTGAAGCTTTCTTT. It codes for CASSQEEAGRLNTEAFF.

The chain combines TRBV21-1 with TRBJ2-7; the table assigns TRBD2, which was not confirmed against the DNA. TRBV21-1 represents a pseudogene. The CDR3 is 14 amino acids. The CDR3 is CASRGTGSSYEQYF. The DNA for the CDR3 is TGTGCCAGCAGGGGGACTGGGAGCTCCTACGAGCAGTACTTC.

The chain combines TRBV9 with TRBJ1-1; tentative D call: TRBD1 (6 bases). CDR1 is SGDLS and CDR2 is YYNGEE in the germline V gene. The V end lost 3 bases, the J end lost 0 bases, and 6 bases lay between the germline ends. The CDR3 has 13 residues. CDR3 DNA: TGTGCCAGCAGCGCAGGGGTGAACACTGAAGCTTTCTTT. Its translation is CASSAGVNTEAFF.

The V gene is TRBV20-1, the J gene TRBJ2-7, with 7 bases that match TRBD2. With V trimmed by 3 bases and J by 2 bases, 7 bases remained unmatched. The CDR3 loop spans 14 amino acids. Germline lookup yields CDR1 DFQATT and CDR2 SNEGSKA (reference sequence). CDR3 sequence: CSASPAGRPYEQYF. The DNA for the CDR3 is TGCAGTGCTAGTCCAGCGGGGCGGCCCTACGAGCAGTACTTC.

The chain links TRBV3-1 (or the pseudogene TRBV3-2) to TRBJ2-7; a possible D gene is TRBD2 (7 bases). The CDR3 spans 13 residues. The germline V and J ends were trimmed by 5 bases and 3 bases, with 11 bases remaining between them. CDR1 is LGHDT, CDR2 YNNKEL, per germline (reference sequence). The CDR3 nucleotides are TGTGCCAGCAGCAGGGGGGGCCTCTACGAGCAGTACTTC. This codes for CASSRGGLYEQYF.

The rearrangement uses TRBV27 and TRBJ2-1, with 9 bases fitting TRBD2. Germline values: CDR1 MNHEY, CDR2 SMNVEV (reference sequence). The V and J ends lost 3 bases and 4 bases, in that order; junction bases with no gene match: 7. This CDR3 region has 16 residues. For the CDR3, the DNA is TGTGCCAGCAGTTTTTCGAATAGCGGGGGTTACAATGAGCAGTTCTTC. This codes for CASSFSNSGGYNEQFF.

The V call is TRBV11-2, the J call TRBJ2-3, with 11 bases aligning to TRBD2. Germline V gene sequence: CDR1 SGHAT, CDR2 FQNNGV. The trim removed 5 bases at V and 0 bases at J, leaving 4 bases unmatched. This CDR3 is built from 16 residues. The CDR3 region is CASSPLAGGSTDTQYF. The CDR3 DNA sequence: TGTGCCAGCAGCCCATTAGCGGGGGGGAGCACAGATACGCAGTATTTT. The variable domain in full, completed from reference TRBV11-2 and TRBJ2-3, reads EAGVAQSPRYKIIEKRQSVAFWCNPISGHATLYWYQQILGQGPKLLIQFQNNGVVDDSQLPKDRFSAERLKGVDSTLKIQPAKLEDSAVYLCASSPLAGGSTDTQYFGPGTRLTVL.

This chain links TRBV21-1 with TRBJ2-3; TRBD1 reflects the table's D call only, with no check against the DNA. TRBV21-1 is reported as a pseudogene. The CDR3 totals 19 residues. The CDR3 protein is CASSKESTGKLGGTDTQYF. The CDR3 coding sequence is TGTGCCAGCAGCAAAGAATCAACAGGTAAGCTAGGGGGCACAGATACGCAGTATTTT.

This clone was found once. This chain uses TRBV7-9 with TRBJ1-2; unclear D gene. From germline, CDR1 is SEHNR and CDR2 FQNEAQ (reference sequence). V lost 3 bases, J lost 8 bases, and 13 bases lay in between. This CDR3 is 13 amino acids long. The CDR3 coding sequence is TGTGCCAGCAGCTTCGAGGAGACTAGGGGCTACACCTTC. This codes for CASSFEETRGYTF.

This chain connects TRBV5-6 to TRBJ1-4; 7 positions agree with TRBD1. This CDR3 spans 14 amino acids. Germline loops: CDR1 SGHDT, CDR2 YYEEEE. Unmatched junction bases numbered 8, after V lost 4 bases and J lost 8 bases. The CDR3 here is CASSIGQAGEKLFF. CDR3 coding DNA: TGTGCCAGCAGCATAGGACAGGCGGGAGAAAAACTGTTTTTT. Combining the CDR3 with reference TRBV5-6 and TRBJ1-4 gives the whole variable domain DAGVTQSPTHLIKTRGQQVTLRCSPKSGHDTVSWYQQALGQGPQFIFQYYEEEERQRGNFPDRFSGHQFPNYSSELNVNALLLGDSALYLCASSIGQAGEKLFFGSGTQLSVL.

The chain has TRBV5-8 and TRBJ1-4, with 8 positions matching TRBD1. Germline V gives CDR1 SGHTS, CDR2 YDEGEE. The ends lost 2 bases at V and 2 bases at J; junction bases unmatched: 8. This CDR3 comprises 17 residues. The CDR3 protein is CASSFTRGRGTNEKLFF. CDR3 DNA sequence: TGTGCCAGCAGCTTTACCAGGGGGCGCGGGACTAATGAAAAACTGTTTTTT.